This T cell receptor beta chain was sequenced during a study of early stage breast cancer tumors. Overall study: Average read coverage per sample was roughly 9.1-fold.

V shed 6 bases and J 3 bases; nucleotides not matched to a gene: 7. The CDR3 extends over 16 amino acids. CDR1 is LGHNA and CDR2 is YNFKEQ in the germline V gene. Generated by immunoSEQ multiplex PCR, the TCRdb table keeps only in-frame clones and is missing some. This table holds more than 65,000 clones, 65% to 85% found once. The receptor's source is a person aged 35 to 50 with breast cancer. Material: blood. The V and J genes are TRBV4-2 and TRBJ2-7; 14 bases match TRBD2. The CDR3 nucleotides are TGTGCCAGCAGTCACTCAGGACTAGCGGGAGGCTACGAGCAGTACTTC. This translates into CASSHSGLAGGYEQYF.